One sample yielded the 10 T cell receptor beta chains listed below, sequenced in a study of blood T cells in healthy people across ages. PCR was performed a second time for roughly 7 to 12 cycles using a sample-barcoded 5' primer and a J-beta primer mix. TCRdb re-called the 5' RACE reads through MiXCR, storing one row per CDR3 protein. The sample shows around 800,000 distinct CDR3 sequences, roughly 46% of them seen only once. Material for sequencing was blood. Source of these receptors: a man older than 75 in good health.

This clonotype has just a few counts. The V and J genes are TRBV24-1 and TRBJ2-3, with 14 bases aligning to TRBD2. CDR3 length: 16 residues. Germline lookup yields CDR1 KGHDR and CDR2 SFDVKD. V shed 3 bases, J shed 7 bases, and the junction held 5 bases outside the gene matches. The CDR3 DNA is TGTGCCACCAGTGATCGACTAGCGGGAGGGCGGAATACGCAGTATTTT. Amino acids: CATSDRLAGGRNTQYF.

This chain connects TRBV4-3 to TRBJ1-2; possible D gene TRBD1, 6 bases. With 1 base removed from V and 2 bases from J, the gap between germline ends came to 11 bases. The CDR3 extends over 15 amino acids. Germline V gene lookup returns CDR1 LGHNA and CDR2 YSLEER. The CDR3: CASSQVFGGNYGYTF. In DNA, the CDR3 is TGCGCCAGCAGCCAAGTTTTCGGGGGCAACTATGGCTACACCTTC.

The gene calls are TRBV7-9 and TRBJ2-5; D is ambiguous. This CDR3 is 14 amino acids long. The germline V gene has CDR1 SEHNR and CDR2 FQNEAQ (reference sequence). Trimming removed 4 bases at V and 3 bases at J, with 12 bases between. CDR3 in amino acids: CASSSAGRKETQYF. CDR3 sequence (DNA): TGTGCCAGCAGCTCTGCTGGGCGCAAAGAGACCCAGTACTTC.

This chain joins TRBV30 and TRBJ2-1; 7 positions agree with TRBD2. V lost 0 bases, J lost 0 bases, and 2 bases stayed unmatched. The germline V gene has CDR1 GTSNPN and CDR2 SVGIG (reference sequence). This CDR3 region has 15 residues. In nucleotides, the CDR3 is TGTGCCTGGAGTGTCGGGGGGAGCTCCTACAATGAGCAGTTCTTC. Translated: CAWSVGGSSYNEQFF. The whole variable domain, remainder taken from reference TRBV30 and TRBJ2-1, is SQTIHQWPATLVQPVGSPLSLECTVEGTSNPNLYWYRQAAGRGLQLLFYSVGIGQISSEVPQNLSASRPQDRQFILSSKKLLLSDSGFYLCAWSVGGSSYNEQFFGPGTRLTVL.

CDR3 region: CAWSVGDRAYEQYF. As DNA, the CDR3 is TGTGCCTGGAGTGTCGGGGACAGAGCCTACGAGCAGTACTTC. The rearrangement uses TRBV30 and TRBJ2-7, with TRBD1 identical over 7 bases. This CDR3 region has 14 residues. With 0 bases clipped from V and 2 bases from J, the junction kept 4 bases outside the gene matches. Germline V gene data show CDR1 as GTSNPN and CDR2 as SVGIG (reference sequence).

The J gene is TRBJ2-1, the V gene TRBV7-6; 12 bases line up with TRBD2. The germline V gene has CDR1 SGHVS and CDR2 FNYEAQ. Germline trimming cut 5 bases from V and 7 bases from J; bases unmatched to any gene: 9. The CDR3 extends over 16 amino acids. The CDR3, as DNA: TGTGCCAGCAGCACTACTAGCGGGAGGCCGGGGAATGAGCAGTTCTTC. Its protein product is CASSTTSGRPGNEQFF.

This clonotype was observed at least ten times. The chain uses TRBV7-2 and TRBJ2-1, with 12 bases matching TRBD2. CDR3 size: 17 residues. Germline lookup yields CDR1 SGHTA and CDR2 FQGNSA. Trimming cost V 8 bases and J 4 bases; bases outside gene matches: 12. The CDR3 nucleotides are TGTGCCAGCCGGTCGAGAGGGCTAGCGGGAGGGTACAATGAGCAGTTCTTC. Protein: CASRSRGLAGGYNEQFF.

A single count supports this clonotype. This chain uses TRBV28 with TRBJ2-7; 9 nucleotides agree with TRBD1. Germline CDR1 is MDHEN and CDR2 is SYDVKM. This CDR3 comprises 18 residues. J was trimmed by 0 bases and V by 2 bases; bases with no gene match: 11. The CDR3 protein is CASSLSLYGQGSSYEQYF. The DNA for the CDR3 is TGTGCCAGCAGTTTAAGTCTATACGGACAGGGGAGCTCCTACGAGCAGTACTTC.

The chain combines TRBV9 with TRBJ2-1; D gene uncertain. The CDR3 spans 13 residues. CDR1 is SGDLS, CDR2 YYNGEE, per germline. The germline V and J ends were trimmed by 2 bases and 5 bases, with 8 bases remaining between them. The CDR3 bases are TGTGCCAGCAGCGTGTTGTCAGACAATGAGCAGTTCTTC. This encodes CASSVLSDNEQFF.

The DNA for the CDR3 is TGTGCCAGCAGCGCCCCCAACGAAGGAGATTATGAAAAACTGTTTTTT. It is translated as CASSAPNEGDYEKLFF. The chain links TRBV9 to TRBJ1-4, with D uncertain. This CDR3 contains 16 residues. Germline assignment: CDR1 SGDLS and CDR2 YYNGEE. V was pared by 3 bases and J by 6 bases, with 18 bases between.